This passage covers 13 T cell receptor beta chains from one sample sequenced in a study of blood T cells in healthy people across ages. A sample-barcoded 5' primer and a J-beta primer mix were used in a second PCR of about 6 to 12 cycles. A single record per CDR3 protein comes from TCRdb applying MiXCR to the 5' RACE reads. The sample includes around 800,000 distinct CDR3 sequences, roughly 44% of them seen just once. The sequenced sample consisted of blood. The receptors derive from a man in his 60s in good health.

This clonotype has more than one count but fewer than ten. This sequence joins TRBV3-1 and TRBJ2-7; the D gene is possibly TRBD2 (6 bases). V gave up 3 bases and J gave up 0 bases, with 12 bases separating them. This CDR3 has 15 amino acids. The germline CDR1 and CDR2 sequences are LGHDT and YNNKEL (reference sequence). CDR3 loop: CASSHDGGSSYEQYF. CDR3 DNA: TGTGCCAGCAGCCACGACGGGGGAAGCTCCTACGAGCAGTACTTC.

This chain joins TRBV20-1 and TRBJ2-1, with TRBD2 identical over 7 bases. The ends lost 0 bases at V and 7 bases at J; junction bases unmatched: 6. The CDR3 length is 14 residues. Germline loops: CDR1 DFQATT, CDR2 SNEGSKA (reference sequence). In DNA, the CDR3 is TGCAGTGCTAGAGATGGGCGGGGGAGGAATGAGCAGTTCTTC. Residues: CSARDGRGRNEQFF.

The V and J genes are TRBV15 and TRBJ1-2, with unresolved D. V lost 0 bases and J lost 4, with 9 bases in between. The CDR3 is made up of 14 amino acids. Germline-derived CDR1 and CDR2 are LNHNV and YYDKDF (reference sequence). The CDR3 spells CATSRDTRIYGYTF. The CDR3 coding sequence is TGTGCCACCAGCAGAGACACACGGATCTATGGCTACACCTTC.

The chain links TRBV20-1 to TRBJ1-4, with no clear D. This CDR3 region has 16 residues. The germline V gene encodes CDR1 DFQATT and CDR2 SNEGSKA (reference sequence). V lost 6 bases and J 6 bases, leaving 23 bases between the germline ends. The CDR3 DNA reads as TGCAGTGCCCCCATCCTAGGTTCCGGTTACCATGAAAAACTGTTTTTT. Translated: CSAPILGSGYHEKLFF.

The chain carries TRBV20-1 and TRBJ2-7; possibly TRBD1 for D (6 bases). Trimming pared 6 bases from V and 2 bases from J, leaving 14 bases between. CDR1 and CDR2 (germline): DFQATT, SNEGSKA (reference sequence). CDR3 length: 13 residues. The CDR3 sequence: CSAWPGATYEQYF. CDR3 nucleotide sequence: TGCAGTGCCTGGCCAGGGGCCACCTACGAGCAGTACTTC.

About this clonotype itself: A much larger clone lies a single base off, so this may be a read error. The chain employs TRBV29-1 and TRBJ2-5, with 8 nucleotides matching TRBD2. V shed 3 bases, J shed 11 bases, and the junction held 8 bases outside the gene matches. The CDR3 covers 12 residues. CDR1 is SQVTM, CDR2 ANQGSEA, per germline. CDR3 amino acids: CSVDGGAGEQYF. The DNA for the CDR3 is TGCAGCGTTGACGGGGGGGCTGGTGAGCAGTACTTC.

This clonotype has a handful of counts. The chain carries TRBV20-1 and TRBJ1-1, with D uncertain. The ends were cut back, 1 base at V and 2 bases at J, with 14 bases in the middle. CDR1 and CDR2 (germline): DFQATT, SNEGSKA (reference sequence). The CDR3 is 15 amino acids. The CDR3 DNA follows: TGCAGTGCTAGAGCCAGCGGAGAATTCAACACTGAAGCTTTCTTT. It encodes CSARASGEFNTEAFF.

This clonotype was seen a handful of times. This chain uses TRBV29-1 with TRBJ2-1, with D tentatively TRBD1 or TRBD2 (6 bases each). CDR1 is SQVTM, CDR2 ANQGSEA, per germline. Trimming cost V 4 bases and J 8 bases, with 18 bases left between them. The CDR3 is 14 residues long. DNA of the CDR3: TGCAGCGTTGTGGGGCAGGGGAGGCTGTATGAGCAGTTCTTC. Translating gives CSVVGQGRLYEQFF.

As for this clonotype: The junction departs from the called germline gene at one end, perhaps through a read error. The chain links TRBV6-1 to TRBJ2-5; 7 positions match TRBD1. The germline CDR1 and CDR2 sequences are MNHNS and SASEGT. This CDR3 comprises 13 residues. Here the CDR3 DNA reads TGCGCCAGCACCCATAAAGGGGGCGGTGAGCAGTACTTC. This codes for CASTHKGGGEQYF.

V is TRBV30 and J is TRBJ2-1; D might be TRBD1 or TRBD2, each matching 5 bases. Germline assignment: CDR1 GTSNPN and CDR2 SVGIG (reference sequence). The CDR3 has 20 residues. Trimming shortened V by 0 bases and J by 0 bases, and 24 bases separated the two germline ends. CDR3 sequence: CAWSVFGSGWGGSSYNEQFF. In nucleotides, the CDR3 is TGTGCCTGGAGTGTATTTGGGTCGGGGTGGGGCGGCAGCTCCTACAATGAGCAGTTCTTC.

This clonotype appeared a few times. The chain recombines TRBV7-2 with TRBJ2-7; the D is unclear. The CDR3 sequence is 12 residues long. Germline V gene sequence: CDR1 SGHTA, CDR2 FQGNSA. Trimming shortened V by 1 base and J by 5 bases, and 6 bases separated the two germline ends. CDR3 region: CASSLDTHEQYF. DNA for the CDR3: TGTGCCAGCAGCTTAGATACCCACGAGCAGTACTTC.

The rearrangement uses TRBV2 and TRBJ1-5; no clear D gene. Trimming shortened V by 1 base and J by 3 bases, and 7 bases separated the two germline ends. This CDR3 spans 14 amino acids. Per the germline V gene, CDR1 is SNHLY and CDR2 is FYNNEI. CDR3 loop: CASSEGAPNQPQHF. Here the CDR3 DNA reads TGTGCCAGCAGTGAAGGGGCCCCCAATCAGCCCCAGCATTTT.

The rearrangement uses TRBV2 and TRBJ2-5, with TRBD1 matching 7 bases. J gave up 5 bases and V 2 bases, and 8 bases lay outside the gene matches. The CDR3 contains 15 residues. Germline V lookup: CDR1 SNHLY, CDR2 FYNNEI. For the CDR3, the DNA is TGTGCCAGCAGTGAACGAACTAGGGGGCTGGAGACCCAGTACTTC. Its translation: CASSERTRGLETQYF. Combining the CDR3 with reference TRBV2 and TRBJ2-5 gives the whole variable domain EPEVTQTPSHQVTQMGQEVILRCVPISNHLYFYWYRQILGQKVEFLVSFYNNEISEKSEIFDDQFSVERPDGSNFTLKIRSTKLEDSAMYFCASSERTRGLETQYFGPGTRLLVL.